The 14 T cell receptor beta chains given below trace back to one sample, sequenced in a study of breast tumors, draining lymph nodes, adjacent tissues. TCRdb used MiXCR to reprocess the multiplex PCR reads, holding one entry per CDR3 protein. The sample lists roughly 14,000 distinct CDR3 sequences; around 59% were seen once. The sequenced sample consisted of tumor-adjacent breast tissue. These receptors came from a female donor with breast cancer. Some clones in this sample may be carry-over from other donors' samples.

The gene calls are TRBV15 and TRBJ2-7, with 13 bases that match TRBD2. V was pared by 1 base and J by 4 bases, with 4 bases of the junction left unmatched. Per germline, CDR1 LNHNV and CDR2 YYDKDF (reference sequence). This CDR3 region has 16 residues. Here the CDR3 reads CATSRGGTSGTYEQYF. Here the CDR3 DNA reads TGTGCCACCAGCAGAGGTGGGACTAGCGGGACGTACGAGCAGTACTTC.

The V gene is TRBV20-1, the J gene TRBJ1-3; D is unclear. V was cut by 5 bases and J by 2 bases, with 10 bases left in between. The CDR3 totals 13 residues. CDR1 is DFQATT and CDR2 is SNEGSKA in the germline V gene (reference sequence). The CDR3 coding sequence is TGCAGTGCTCGACACGGAACTGGAAACACCATATATTTT. Translation gives CSARHGTGNTIYF.

The chain combines TRBV14 with TRBJ1-4; D is perhaps TRBD1 (5 bases). Trimming pared 3 bases from V and 7 bases from J, leaving 18 bases between. Germline V gene sequence: CDR1 SGHDN, CDR2 FVKESK. The CDR3 covers 16 residues. DNA of the CDR3: TGTGCCAGCAGCCACCTCAACAGGAGAGGGGCTGAAAAACTGTTTTTT. Encoded protein: CASSHLNRRGAEKLFF.

This clonotype was seen ten or more times. The chain links TRBV20-1 to TRBJ2-7; the D gene is possibly TRBD2 (6 bases). V was clipped by 6 bases and J by 2 bases, with 20 bases between them. The length of the CDR3 is 15 residues. Germline CDR1 DFQATT, CDR2 SNEGSKA (reference sequence). The CDR3 spells CSAVRGDSPAYEQYF. The CDR3 region has the DNA TGCAGTGCCGTACGAGGGGACTCACCGGCCTACGAGCAGTACTTC.

The chain couples TRBV12-3 or TRBV12-4 to TRBJ2-5; D remains unclear. The CDR3 loop spans 12 amino acids. Trimming left V 4 bases short and J 4 bases short, with 7 bases between. DNA for the CDR3: TGTGCCAGCAGTTATGGCGGAGAGACCCAGTACTTC. Translation: CASSYGGETQYF.

V usage is TRBV20-1 and J usage is TRBJ2-1; 10 nucleotides align to TRBD2. Germline values: CDR1 DFQATT, CDR2 SNEGSKA (reference sequence). The trim removed 6 bases at V and 0 bases at J, leaving 2 bases unmatched. The CDR3 runs to 14 residues. The CDR3: CSARTSGSYNEQFF. As DNA, the CDR3 is TGCAGTGCGCGGACTAGCGGCTCCTACAATGAGCAGTTCTTC.

This clonotype was detected many times. The rearrangement joins TRBV7-9 to TRBJ2-5, with D possibly TRBD2 on 5 matching bases. The ends were cut back, 7 bases at V and 2 bases at J, with 26 bases in the middle. This CDR3 is built from 18 residues. From germline, CDR1 is SEHNR and CDR2 FQNEAQ (reference sequence). CDR3 DNA sequence: TGTGCCAGCACCCCCATGGCCGGGAAAAGCTCGGTACAAGAGACCCAGTACTTC. It is translated as CASTPMAGKSSVQETQYF.

Judged by abundance, this clonotype is medium-sized (0.01 to 0.1%). V and J are TRBV27 and TRBJ1-6; D perhaps matches TRBD1 (5 bases). This CDR3 contains 14 residues. V lost 2 bases to trimming and J lost 7 bases, with 9 bases between them. Germline lookup yields CDR1 MNHEY and CDR2 SMNVEV (reference sequence). The CDR3 sequence: CASSLAGRNSPLHF. Written as DNA, the CDR3 is TGTGCCAGCAGTTTAGCAGGGAGAAATTCACCCCTCCACTTT.

This clonotype is termed medium-sized (0.01 to 0.1%). This rearrangement joins TRBV29-1 to TRBJ2-7, with D perhaps TRBD1 (5 bases). Germline V gives CDR1 SQVTM, CDR2 ANQGSEA. Trimming pared 5 bases from V and 2 bases from J, leaving 10 bases between. The CDR3 sequence is 12 residues long. CDR3 DNA: TGCAGCGTTCGGGCAGGGACCTACGAGCAGTACTTC. This translates into CSVRAGTYEQYF.

The rearrangement links TRBV7-3 to TRBJ1-5; D not certain. CDR3 length: 10 amino acids. V gave up 5 bases and J gave up 6 bases, with 2 bases separating them. The germline gives CDR1 SGHTA, CDR2 FQGTGA. The CDR3 is CASSLQPQHF. The CDR3 nucleotides are TGTGCCAGCAGCCTTCAGCCCCAGCATTTT.

The V and J genes are TRBV20-1 and TRBJ2-1, with 16 bases matching TRBD2. CDR1 and CDR2 from the germline V gene are DFQATT and SNEGSKA (reference sequence). The CDR3 loop spans 14 amino acids. The J segment lost 9 bases and the V segment lost 6 bases, leaving 5 bases of the junction unmatched. The CDR3 region is CSAPGLAGGSEQFF. The DNA of the CDR3 is TGCAGTGCCCCGGGACTAGCGGGAGGGTCTGAGCAGTTCTTC.

The rearrangement joins TRBV10-1 to TRBJ2-7; 10 bases map to TRBD2. Germline values: CDR1 WNHNN, CDR2 SYGVQD (reference sequence). This CDR3 spans 16 amino acids. Losses at the gene ends were 9 bases for V and 2 bases for J; bases not matched to a gene: 13. CDR3 sequence: CARGGVTSGLPYEQYF. CDR3 DNA: TGCGCCAGAGGGGGGGTGACTAGCGGGCTGCCCTACGAGCAGTACTTC.

The CDR3 region has the DNA TGTGCCAGCAGCAATGGGGGCGGCAATGAGCTGTTTTTT. It yields the protein CASSNGGGNELFF. The rearrangement links TRBV7-3 to TRBJ2-2, with D perhaps TRBD1 (6 bases). Germline loops: CDR1 SGHTA, CDR2 FQGTGA. The V and J ends lost 5 bases and 11 bases respectively, with 15 bases between them. This CDR3 contains 13 residues.

With respect to this clonotype: The CDR3 ends on some other residue instead of the conserved phenylalanine or tryptophan, so this is likely a read error. No DNA is shown, since the ends of the CDR3 on it are uncertain; the CDR3 is the one TCRdb lists. The V gene is TRBV9, the J gene TRBJ1-2; the DNA was not used to check the table's D call, TRBD1. The V gene's germline CDR1 is SGDLS and CDR2 YYNGEE. Including both end residues, the CDR3 is 15 amino acids long. CDR3 amino acids: CASSVGGQGASGSTL.